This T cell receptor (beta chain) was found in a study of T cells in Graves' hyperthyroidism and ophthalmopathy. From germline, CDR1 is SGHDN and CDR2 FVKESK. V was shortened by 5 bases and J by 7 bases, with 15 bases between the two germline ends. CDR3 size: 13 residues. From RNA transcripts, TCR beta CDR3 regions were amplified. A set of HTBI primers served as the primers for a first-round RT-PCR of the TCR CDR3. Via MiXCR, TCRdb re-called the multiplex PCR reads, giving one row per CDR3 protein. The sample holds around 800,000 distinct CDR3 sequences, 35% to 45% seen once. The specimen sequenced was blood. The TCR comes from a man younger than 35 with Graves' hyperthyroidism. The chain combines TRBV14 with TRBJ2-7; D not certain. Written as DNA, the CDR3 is TGTGCCAGCAGCGAAAACCTGGTCGGAGAGCAGTACTTC. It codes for CASSENLVGEQYF.